The clone carrying this T cell receptor beta chain was detected only a few times. Its antigen is not identified. The data originate from a study of beta chain features in type 1 diabetes. Study-level findings and limits: A moderate, significant TCRB CDR3 shortening appeared in type 1 diabetes across four CD4+ subsets.

Investigators reverse transcribed all isolated RNA, so they sequenced expressed TCRB transcripts. TCRdb keeps only in-frame clones here, not all; method: immunoSEQ multiplex PCR. The sample has approximately 260,000 clones, less than 30% seen once; the top ten hold roughly 0.011%. Sequenced input: naive CD4+ T cells from blood. This receptor was taken from a woman in her 30s with type 1 diabetes.

CDR3 bases: TGTGCCACCAGCAGGTTGGAGGAGACCCAGTACTTC. Protein product: CATSRLEETQYF. The chain joins TRBV15 to TRBJ2-5; D unclear. The CDR3 consists of 12 residues. V was clipped by 3 bases and J by 5 bases, with 7 bases between them. Germline V CDR1 and CDR2: LNHNV, YYDKDF (reference sequence).